The entry below gives a single TCR beta chain sequence along with its context. The data were taken from a study of beta chain features in type 1 diabetes. Since all of the isolated RNA was reverse transcribed, expressed TCRB transcripts were what got sequenced. Some clones are missing from TCRdb's copy, which holds only in-frame ones; the method was immunoSEQ multiplex PCR. This sample has under 400,000 clones, with 14% found just once. CDR3 length: 14 residues. In germline, CDR1 is SGHNT, CDR2 YYREEE (reference sequence). Trimming removed 4 bases at V and 3 bases at J, with 13 bases between. This clonotype was obtained from a young man in good health. Specimen: central memory CD4+ T cells from blood. The chain uses TRBV5-4 and TRBJ2-5, with TRBD2 as a possible D gene (5 bases). The CDR3 here is CASSPKEAEETQYF. In nucleotides, the CDR3 is TGTGCCAGCAGCCCCAAGGAGGCAGAAGAGACCCAGTACTTC.